The 27 T cell receptor beta chains below all came from one sample that was sequenced in a study of patients and donors after allogeneic stem cell transplantation. MiXCR, applied by TCRdb to the RT-PCR reads, yields one record per CDR3 protein. Among over 200,000 distinct CDR3 sequences listed, around 41% were seen once. What was sequenced was blood, either unsorted or a sorted T cell fraction (not recorded which). The receptor set was obtained from a human donor who was either an allogeneic HSCT recipient or a stem cell or donor lymphocyte infusion donor (not recorded which). It is not recorded whose cells these are; they may come from a transplant donor.

The chain uses TRBV5-1 and TRBJ2-2; no firm D call. Trimming removed 3 bases from V and 6 bases from J, with 3 bases in between. CDR1 is SGHRS, CDR2 YFSETQ, per germline. The CDR3 runs to 11 residues. In DNA form, the CDR3 reads TGCGCCAGCAGCTGGGCCGGGGAGCTGTTTTTT. It translates to CASSWAGELFF.

The chain uses TRBV5-1 and TRBJ2-5; 8 bases are a match to TRBD2. Germline V CDR1 and CDR2: SGHRS, YFSETQ. V lost 6 bases and J lost 4; bases outside the gene matches: 5. CDR3 length: 13 residues. CDR3: CASTGLVGETQYF. The DNA for the CDR3 is TGCGCCAGCACGGGACTAGTGGGAGAGACCCAGTACTTC.

The chain combines TRBV28 with TRBJ1-5; tentative D call: TRBD1 (6 bases). There are 17 residues in the CDR3. Looked up from germline, CDR1 is MDHEN and CDR2 is SYDVKM. Between the trimmed V and J ends, which lost 2 bases and 4 bases, there was a span of 18 bases. The CDR3 DNA follows: TGTGCCAGCAGTTTACCCCGAGGCGGGACATATAATCAGCCCCAGCATTTT. Its translation: CASSLPRGGTYNQPQHF.

This clonotype came up a few times. This chain links TRBV30 with TRBJ2-7; possibly TRBD1 for D (5 bases). The germline V gene encodes CDR1 GTSNPN and CDR2 SVGIG (reference sequence). Deletions cut 2 bases from V and 3 bases from J, with 17 bases between. The CDR3 contains 15 residues. The CDR3 DNA reads TGTGCCTGGAGTAAACCCTATCAGGGCCACTACGAGCAGTACTTC. As protein: CAWSKPYQGHYEQYF.

V is TRBV5-1 and J is TRBJ2-2; 8 nucleotides match TRBD2. This CDR3 has 17 residues. Germline CDR1 is SGHRS and CDR2 is YFSETQ. J lost 3 bases, V lost 3 bases, and 10 bases had no gene match. CDR3 DNA sequence: TGCGCCAGCAGCTCGACGGGGACTAGGAGAGACACCGGGGAGCTGTTTTTT. This codes for CASSSTGTRRDTGELFF.

This clonotype was observed at least ten times. V and J are TRBV9 and TRBJ1-3; 8 positions match TRBD1. The CDR3 sequence is 15 residues long. The V gene's germline CDR1 is SGDLS and CDR2 YYNGEE. Germline trimming cut 2 bases from V and 2 bases from J; bases unmatched to any gene: 3. For the CDR3, the DNA is TGTGCCAGCAGCGTGAGGACAGGGCCTGGAAACACCATATATTTT. This translates into CASSVRTGPGNTIYF.

This clonotype occurred a few times. The chain combines TRBV3-1 with TRBJ1-1, with D possibly matching TRBD1 (5 bases). The CDR3 has 15 amino acids. Trimming left V 0 bases short and J 4 bases short, with 12 bases between. Per germline, CDR1 LGHDT and CDR2 YNNKEL (reference sequence). The CDR3 loop reads CASSQDSGFSTEAFF. CDR3 coding DNA: TGTGCCAGCAGCCAAGATTCAGGGTTCAGCACTGAAGCTTTCTTT.

This clonotype was counted between two and nine times. The J gene is TRBJ1-2, the V gene TRBV9; D ambiguous. Germline V gene data show CDR1 as SGDLS and CDR2 as YYNGEE. CDR3 length: 12 residues. V was shortened by 0 bases and J by 6 bases, with 6 bases between the two germline ends. In DNA form, the CDR3 reads TGTGCCAGCAGCGTAGTGACAAATGGCTACACCTTC. Protein sequence: CASSVVTNGYTF.

In its sample, this clonotype was seen a few times. The gene calls are TRBV7-2 and TRBJ1-5; the D gene is possibly TRBD1 (5 bases). The CDR3 length is 15 residues. Germline V gives CDR1 SGHTA, CDR2 FQGNSA. Trimming shortened V by 1 base and J by 6 bases, and 13 bases separated the two germline ends. Written as DNA, the CDR3 is TGTGCCAGCAGCTTAGAGCGGGGTAGGGGTCAGCCCCAGCATTTT. Protein product: CASSLERGRGQPQHF.

This clonotype was seen more than once but under ten times. This rearrangement joins TRBV9 to TRBJ1-2; D gene unclear. The CDR3 has 14 residues. The germline V and J ends were trimmed by 4 bases and 3 bases, with 13 bases remaining between them. Germline CDR1 and CDR2: SGDLS and YYNGEE. Here the CDR3 DNA reads TGTGCCAGCAGCTCCCGTCTAACCGACTATGGCTACACCTTC. As protein: CASSSRLTDYGYTF.

This clonotype was counted a single time. The genes are TRBV19 and TRBJ2-7; D remains unclear. The length of the CDR3 is 12 residues. The germline V gene encodes CDR1 LNHDA and CDR2 SQIVND (reference sequence). The V and J ends lost 4 bases and 5 bases respectively, with 9 bases between them. The CDR3 DNA follows: TGTGCCAGTAGTAGGGGTAACCACGAGCAGTACTTC. Encoded protein: CASSRGNHEQYF.

This sequence joins TRBV27 and TRBJ2-1; 12 positions agree with TRBD2. Losses at the gene ends were 6 bases for V and 9 bases for J; bases not matched to a gene: 9. The CDR3 totals 15 residues. CDR1 and CDR2 from the germline V gene are MNHEY and SMNVEV (reference sequence). This CDR3 is CASSPKLAGGFEQFF. The CDR3 coding sequence is TGTGCCAGCAGCCCCAAACTAGCGGGGGGTTTTGAGCAGTTCTTC.

The chain uses TRBV6-5 and TRBJ2-5, with 9 bases lining up with TRBD2. V lost 2 bases and J lost 3; bases outside the gene matches: 4. CDR1 MNHEY and CDR2 SVGAGI come from the germline V gene. The CDR3 runs to 15 residues. The CDR3 loop reads CASSYTTSGKETQYF. CDR3 nucleotides: TGTGCCAGCAGTTACACGACTAGCGGCAAAGAGACCCAGTACTTC.

The rearrangement uses TRBV3-1 and TRBJ1-5; unclear D gene. The CDR3 contains 13 residues. Germline CDR1 LGHDT, CDR2 YNNKEL (reference sequence). The V gene lost 0 bases and the J gene lost 5 bases, with 5 bases spanning the gap. CDR3 DNA sequence: TGTGCCAGCAGCCAAGAGGGCGATCAGCCCCAGCATTTT. Protein: CASSQEGDQPQHF.

The chain joins TRBV7-9 to TRBJ1-6, with D hard to call. The germline V and J ends were trimmed by 1 base and 6 bases, with 7 bases remaining between them. The CDR3 length is 14 residues. Germline-derived CDR1 and CDR2 are SEHNR and FQNEAQ (reference sequence). CDR3 in DNA: TGTGCCAGCAGCTTAGGGCAGGTTAATTCACCCCTCCACTTT. Residues: CASSLGQVNSPLHF.

In its sample, this clonotype was seen a few times. The genes are TRBV28 and TRBJ1-2; maybe TRBD1 (5 bases). Germline V CDR1 and CDR2: MDHEN, SYDVKM. The germline V and J ends were trimmed by 3 bases and 1 base, with 12 bases remaining between them. This CDR3 is built from 15 residues. This chain's CDR3 is CASSLYRTVNYGYTF. The CDR3 coding sequence is TGTGCCAGCAGTTTGTACAGGACCGTTAACTATGGCTACACCTTC.

The chain combines TRBV12-3 or TRBV12-4 with TRBJ2-2; D is perhaps TRBD1 (5 bases). Trimming removed 5 bases from V and 0 bases from J, with 10 bases in between. The CDR3 sequence is 15 residues long. The CDR3 loop is CASSTGYANTGELFF. As DNA, the CDR3 is TGTGCCAGCAGTACAGGCTACGCGAACACCGGGGAGCTGTTTTTT.

In its sample, this clonotype was seen a few times. The CDR3 protein is CASSYLGTANEQFF. CDR3 in DNA: TGTGCCAGCAGCTACCTAGGGACCGCCAATGAGCAGTTCTTC. The rearrangement joins TRBV12-3 or TRBV12-4 to TRBJ2-1; D may correspond to TRBD1 or TRBD2 (5 bases each). Trimming removed 6 bases from V and 6 bases from J, with 15 bases in between. The CDR3 covers 14 residues.

This clonotype has just a few counts. The V and J genes are TRBV27 and TRBJ1-1, with a weak D call TRBD1 (6 bases). The germline V gene has CDR1 MNHEY and CDR2 SMNVEV (reference sequence). The CDR3 runs 14 residues. The ends were cut back, 3 bases at V and 1 base at J, with 9 bases in the middle. The CDR3, as DNA: TGTGCCAGCAGTTTCAGGGGACGGAACACTGAAGCTTTCTTT. It specifies CASSFRGRNTEAFF.

This clonotype was found a few times. V gene TRBV7-7 combines with J gene TRBJ2-2; possibly TRBD1 for D (5 bases). V was pared by 5 bases and J by 2 bases, with 9 bases between. Germline V CDR1 and CDR2: SSHAT, FNYEAQ (reference sequence). CDR3 length equals 14 residues. Written as DNA, the CDR3 is TGTGCCAGCAGCCAGACAGTAAACACCGGGGAGCTGTTTTTT. This gives the protein CASSQTVNTGELFF.

This rearrangement joins TRBV12-3 or TRBV12-4 to TRBJ1-4; no clear D gene. The DNA end is more similar to TRBJ2-2, so the J call may be wrong. The length of the CDR3 is 12 residues. The CDR3, as DNA: TGTGCCAGCAGTTGGACGGGTCGGGAGCTGTTTTTT. Translated: CASSWTGRELFF.

V usage is TRBV25-1 and J usage is TRBJ1-1; tentatively, D is TRBD1 (5 bases). Germline CDR1 reads MGHDK; CDR2 reads SYGVNS. V shed 1 base and J shed 0 bases, with 9 bases lying between them. This CDR3 spans 15 amino acids. In DNA, the CDR3 is TGTGCCAGCAGTGAATCGACAGCGATGAACACTGAAGCTTTCTTT. Protein sequence: CASSESTAMNTEAFF.

The chain is built from TRBV28 and TRBJ1-1; D gene uncertain. The CDR3 has 14 residues. V was shortened by 5 bases and J by 0 bases, with 10 bases between the two germline ends. Germline-derived CDR1 and CDR2 are MDHEN and SYDVKM. CDR3 bases: TGTGCCAGCAGTCGTACGTTTATGAACACTGAAGCTTTCTTT. Translated, it gives CASSRTFMNTEAFF.

The rearrangement uses TRBV12-3 or TRBV12-4 and TRBJ2-3; D gene unclear. V lost 6 bases and J 2 bases, leaving 18 bases between the germline ends. This CDR3 region has 16 residues. The CDR3 protein is CASSIARNSYTDTQYF. The DNA of the CDR3 is TGTGCCAGCAGCATTGCCAGGAATAGCTACACAGATACGCAGTATTTT.

This clonotype came up a few times. The chain recombines TRBV12-3 or TRBV12-4 with TRBJ1-4, with TRBD1 matching 7 bases. Trimming took 6 bases from V and 7 from J; bases not matched to a gene: 11. The CDR3 extends over 15 amino acids. CDR3 in amino acids: CASRPETGTSEKLFF. CDR3 sequence (DNA): TGTGCCAGCAGACCCGAGACAGGGACGAGTGAAAAACTGTTTTTT.

This clonotype is a singleton in its sample. This sequence joins TRBV5-1 and TRBJ2-3; D is ambiguous. Germline-derived CDR1 and CDR2 are SGHRS and YFSETQ. Trimming left V 0 bases short and J 2 bases short, with 7 bases between. This CDR3 contains 14 residues. The DNA for the CDR3 is TGCGCCAGCAGCTTGGACAGAGCCACAGATACGCAGTATTTT. This sequence encodes CASSLDRATDTQYF.

This clonotype was recorded a few times. This CDR3 reads CASGDPRGFEQYF. Written as DNA, the CDR3 is TGTGCCAGCGGCGATCCACGAGGGTTTGAGCAGTACTTC. V is TRBV7-9 and J is TRBJ2-7, with a tentative D call TRBD2 (5 bases). Trimming removed 8 bases from V and 7 bases from J, with 18 bases in between. The length of the CDR3 is 13 residues. Germline CDR1 SEHNR, CDR2 FQNEAQ (reference sequence).